This is a list of T cell receptor beta chains from one sample in a study of cytomegalovirus exposure and HLA in healthy donors. Profiled with immunoSEQ multiplex PCR; TCRdb holds only in-frame clones, not every one. The sample includes around 150,000 clones, 80% seen only once; the top ten take about 4.8%. Sequencing was performed on PBMCs. These receptors all stem from a young man in good health and CMV-seronegative. Each CDR3 is given with its conserved first and last residue. A D gene is named only where the DNA matches it firmly. The listing skips clone size in some rows; elsewhere it reads once, few, many or a size class.

13 TRBJ1-1 TRBV7-9 - few TGTGCCAGCAGCCCCTCGGGTATGACTGAAGCTTTCTTT CASSPSGMTEAFF
14 TRBJ1-2 TRBV5-4 - - TGTGCCAGCAGCCCACCGGAGGGGGGGGATGGCTACACCTTC CASSPPEGGDGYTF
14 TRBJ2-1 TRBV6-5 TRBD1 once TGTGCCAGCAGGGGGACAGGGATCTACAATGAGCAGTTCTTC CASRGTGIYNEQFF
13 TRBJ2-7 TRBV10-3 - - TGTGCCATCAGTGGGGGGCTCTCATACGAGCAGTACTTC CAISGGLSYEQYF
12 TRBJ1-5 TRBV7-9 - - TGTGCCAGCAGTCTCGGGAGTCAGCCCCAGCATTTT CASSLGSQPQHF
15 TRBJ1-5 TRBV25-1 TRBD1 - TGTGCCAGCAGTGTATCCGGGACAGGGGATCAGCCCCAGCATTTT CASSVSGTGDQPQHF
14 TRBJ1-4 TRBV28 - - TGTGCCAGCAGTTTGCCAGGGCTTAATGAAAAACTGTTTTTT CASSLPGLNEKLFF
13 TRBJ1-1 TRBV7-3 - - TGTGCCAGCAGCTTAAAAAGGGGCACTGAAGCTTTCTTT CASSLKRGTEAFF
13 TRBJ1-2 TRBV7-2 - - TGTGCCAGCAGCTTACCCGCCCCTAGGGGCTACACCTTC CASSLPAPRGYTF
14 TRBJ1-2 TRBV4-2 - - TGTGCCAGCAGCCAGGTCGGGGGTGTCGCTGGCTACACCTTC CASSQVGGVAGYTF
16 TRBJ2-7 TRBV7-2 - - TGTGCCAGCAGCTTAGGGGGGGCGGGAGCGACCTACGAGCAGTACTTC CASSLGGAGATYEQYF
15 TRBJ2-1 TRBV5-1 TRBD2 few TGCGCCAGCAGCTCCCTAGCGGGAGGGCGGGGTGAGCAGTTCTTC CASSSLAGGRGEQFF
14 TRBJ1-1 TRBV5-6 - - TGTGCCAGCAGCCGAGGTAGGGGGAACACTGAAGCTTTCTTT CASSRGRGNTEAFF
15 TRBJ1-2 TRBV15 - once TGTGCCACCAGCGAGAGGGCCTTTGAGGGCTATGGCTACACCTTC CATSERAFEGYGYTF
17 TRBJ2-6 TRBV5-4 TRBD1 - TGTGCCAGCAGCGCCTTGGGACAGGGTACTGGGGCCAACGTCCTGACTTTC CASSALGQGTGANVLTF
15 TRBJ1-5 TRBV6-1 - - TGTGCCAGCAGTTCCGGTCGGACTCTTAATCAGCCCCAGCATTTT CASSSGRTLNQPQHF
17 TRBJ1-1 TRBV28 TRBD1 - TGTGCCAGCAGTTTAACGACAGGGGGCATCGTGAACACTGAAGCTTTCTTT CASSLTTGGIVNTEAFF
15 TRBJ2-1 TRBV27 TRBD1 - TGTGCCAGCAGTTTTCGGACAGGGCTTAAGAATGAGCAGTTCTTC CASSFRTGLKNEQFF
19 TRBJ2-7 TRBV18 TRBD1 - TGTGCCAGCTCACCAAACTTGAGGGACAGCACGCGATCCATCTACGAGCAGTACTTC CASSPNLRDSTRSIYEQYF
15 TRBJ1-1 TRBV6-5 TRBD1 - TGTGCCAGCAGCAATCGCGGAGGGGGCACTTCTGAAGCTTTCTTT CASSNRGGGTSEAFF
15 TRBJ1-1 TRBV14 - - TGTGCCAGCAGCCAGACCAGGACTACCCACACTGAAGCTTTCTTT CASSQTRTTHTEAFF
12 TRBJ1-2 TRBV30 TRBD1 - TGTGCTTTGGGACAGACTAACTATGGCTACACCTTC CALGQTNYGYTF
14 TRBJ1-2 TRBV7-2 - - TGTGCCAGCAGCTTCGAGGGTAGTAGGTATGGCTACACCTTC CASSFEGSRYGYTF
15 TRBJ2-3 TRBV30 TRBD2 - TGTGCCTGGAGTGTGGCCAGCGGGGGAACAGATACGCAGTATTTT CAWSVASGGTDTQYF
15 TRBJ2-3 TRBV7-9 TRBD1 - TGTGCCAGCAGCCCAGGACAGGGAAGTACAGATACGCAGTATTTT CASSPGQGSTDTQYF
11 TRBJ2-7 TRBV20-1 - - TGCAGTGCGCTTTACTTCTACGAGCAGTACTTC CSALYFYEQYF
17 TRBJ2-1 TRBV5-1 TRBD1 - TGCGCCAGCAGCTTCTACTCAACCGGGACAGCCTACAATGAGCAGTTCTTC CASSFYSTGTAYNEQFF
11 TRBJ2-1 TRBV30 - once TGTGCCTGGAGTGTTACAGTTGAGCAGTTCTTC CAWSVTVEQFF
14 TRBJ2-6 TRBV14 - - TGTGCCAGCAGCCAAGAGTGGGCCCCCCGGGGCCTGACTTTC CASSQEWAPRGLTF
14 TRBJ2-1 TRBV11-3 TRBD2 - TGTGCCAGCAGCTTAACTAGCGGGTACAATGAGCAGTTCTTC CASSLTSGYNEQFF
13 TRBJ2-7 TRBV27 - - TGTGCCAGCAGGGAGAGGCCCCGCTACGAGCAGTACTTC CASRERPRYEQYF
14 TRBJ2-2 TRBV7-9 - few TGTGCCAGCAGCTTAGCCAAAAACACCGGGGAGCTGTTTTTT CASSLAKNTGELFF
15 TRBJ2-7 TRBV5-1 - - TGCGCCAGCAGCTTGGGTCTAGCTGTTGCCTACGAGCAGTACTTC CASSLGLAVAYEQYF
16 TRBJ2-2 TRBV11-2 TRBD2 - TGTGCCAGCAGCTTGGGTAGCGGGAGATTCACCGGGGAGCTGTTTTTT CASSLGSGRFTGELFF
16 TRBJ2-7 TRBV5-1 - - TGCGCCAGCAGCTCGTCGGACCGGGACAAAGCCTACGAGCAGTACTTC CASSSSDRDKAYEQYF
13 TRBJ2-1 TRBV5-6 - - TGTGCCAGCAGCTTGATTAGTACCAATGAGCAGTTCTTC CASSLISTNEQFF
14 TRBJ1-2 TRBV9 - - TGTGCCAGCAGCCCTTGGGGGGGGGACTATGGCTACACCTTC CASSPWGGDYGYTF
15 TRBJ2-7 TRBV5-6 TRBD1 - TGTGCCAGCAGCCTGGAGGGGACAGGGACCTACGAGCAGTACTTC CASSLEGTGTYEQYF
13 TRBJ2-7 TRBV7-6 - - TGTGCCAGCAGCTTATTCAGAAACTACGAGCAGTACTTC CASSLFRNYEQYF
16 TRBJ2-6 TRBV27 - - TGTGCCAGCAGTAGGAACAGGGTTGAAGGGGCCAACGTCCTGACTTTC CASSRNRVEGANVLTF
16 TRBJ2-3 TRBV19 TRBD2 - TGTGCCAGTAGTATAGCTGCTAGCGGGAGCACAGATACGCAGTATTTT CASSIAASGSTDTQYF
13 TRBJ2-7 TRBV2 - - TGTGCCAGCAGGGTGACAACATCCACCGAGCAGTACTTC CASRVTTSTEQYF
14 TRBJ2-7 TRBV2 TRBD2 - TGTGCCAGCCTTCTAGCGGGAGCATCCCACGAGCAGTACTTC CASLLAGASHEQYF
13 TRBJ2-7 TRBV7-7 TRBD2 - TGTGCCAGCAGCTTAATGGCTAGCGGCGAGCAGTACTTC CASSLMASGEQYF
16 TRBJ1-1 TRBV19 TRBD1 - TGTGCCAGCCATCCCGGCCGGGGACAGATGAACACTGAAGCTTTCTTT CASHPGRGQMNTEAFF
15 TRBJ2-3 TRBV7-6 - - TGTGCCAGCAGCAATCAAGGGGAAAGGGGCGATACGCAGTATTTT CASSNQGERGDTQYF
14 TRBJ1-5 TRBV19 TRBD1 - TGTGCCAGCAGCGACAGGGTGGAAATCCAGCCCCAGCATTTT CASSDRVEIQPQHF
14 TRBJ2-1 TRBV28 TRBD2 - TGTGCCAGCAGTTCCGGACTAGCGGGGAATGAGCAGTTCTTC CASSSGLAGNEQFF